A selection of T cell receptor beta chains follows, all from one sample in a study of graft-versus-host responses after intestinal transplantation. No antigen has been assigned to these receptors. Profiling relied on immunoSEQ multiplex PCR, and the TCRdb table lists in-frame clones only, not all of them. The sample consists of about 130,000 clones, approximately 94% of them appearing once. Sequencing was performed on unstimulated CD4+ T cells sorted from spleen or lymph node cells, taken before intestinal transplant. Receptors were obtained from a human donor who received an intestinal transplant. The CDR3 runs from the conserved cysteine through the conserved F or W. Fields, in order: CDR3 DNA, CDR3 protein, V gene, D gene, J gene, clone size. D genes are given only for firm matches. Size is omitted from some rows. Given values are once, few, many or a class for expanded clones.

CDR3 DNA: TGTGCCAGCAGTGAAGGGGCTAGCGGTACCTACGAGCAGTACTTC
CDR3 protein: CASSEGASGTYEQYF
V gene: TRBV6-1
D gene: TRBD2
J gene: TRBJ2-7
clone size: once

CDR3 DNA: TGCGCCAGCAGCTTGGCCGGGACGAACCTATACGAGCAGTACTTC
CDR3 protein: CASSLAGTNLYEQYF
V gene: TRBV5-1
D gene: .
J gene: TRBJ2-7
clone size: .

CDR3 DNA: TGTGCCACCAGCCGGGATCTCTCTGGAAACACCATATATTTT
CDR3 protein: CATSRDLSGNTIYF
V gene: TRBV15
D gene: .
J gene: TRBJ1-3
clone size: .

CDR3 DNA: TGTGCCAGCAGCCCTCGAGCAGGGGGCACTGAAGCTTTCTTT
CDR3 protein: CASSPRAGGTEAFF
V gene: TRBV11-2
D gene: TRBD1
J gene: TRBJ1-1
clone size: .

CDR3 DNA: TGTGCCAGCAGATTAAACGGGGGCGGCTACACCTTC
CDR3 protein: CASRLNGGGYTF
V gene: TRBV7-9
D gene: .
J gene: TRBJ1-2
clone size: .

CDR3 DNA: TGTGCCAGTTCGTGGGGACAGGGGAATCAGCCCCAGCATTTT
CDR3 protein: CASSWGQGNQPQHF
V gene: TRBV19
D gene: TRBD1
J gene: TRBJ1-5
clone size: few

CDR3 DNA: TGTGCCAGCAGTCCCCACCCCTCACCCCTCCACTTT
CDR3 protein: CASSPHPSPLHF
V gene: TRBV2
D gene: .
J gene: TRBJ1-6
clone size: .

CDR3 DNA: TGTGCCAGCAGCTTAGTCTCTATCACCGGGGAGCTGTTTTTT
CDR3 protein: CASSLVSITGELFF
V gene: TRBV11-3
D gene: .
J gene: TRBJ2-2
clone size: .

CDR3 DNA: TGCGCCAGCAGCTTGGATGGCACCGCCGTCACAGATACGCAGTATTTT
CDR3 protein: CASSLDGTAVTDTQYF
V gene: TRBV5-1
D gene: .
J gene: TRBJ2-3
clone size: .

CDR3 DNA: TGTGCCAGCAGTTCACCGGGACAAACCGTCTATGGCTACACCTTC
CDR3 protein: CASSSPGQTVYGYTF
V gene: TRBV27
D gene: .
J gene: TRBJ1-2
clone size: .

CDR3 DNA: TGTGCCAGCAGTGAGAGGACAGGGAGTAGGGGCTACACCTTC
CDR3 protein: CASSERTGSRGYTF
V gene: TRBV6-1
D gene: TRBD1
J gene: TRBJ1-2
clone size: .

CDR3 DNA: TGTGCCAGCAGGCGGCGAGCGGGGGGGCTTGGCAATGAGCAGTTCTTC
CDR3 protein: CASRRRAGGLGNEQFF
V gene: TRBV2
D gene: TRBD2
J gene: TRBJ2-1
clone size: few

CDR3 DNA: TGTGCCAGTATGACTGGACGCGATCATGAAAAACTGTTTTTT
CDR3 protein: CASMTGRDHEKLFF
V gene: TRBV19
D gene: .
J gene: TRBJ1-4
clone size: .

CDR3 DNA: TGTGCCAGTAGTTGGGCAAATAGCAATCAGCCCCAGCATTTT
CDR3 protein: CASSWANSNQPQHF
V gene: TRBV19
D gene: .
J gene: TRBJ1-5
clone size: .

CDR3 DNA: TGTGCCAGCTCAACCGGACTAGTCGAGACCCAGTACTTC
CDR3 protein: CASSTGLVETQYF
V gene: TRBV18
D gene: TRBD2
J gene: TRBJ2-5
clone size: .

CDR3 DNA: TGTGCCAGCAGTTACCAGGGACAGTTCGACATTCAGTACTTC
CDR3 protein: CASSYQGQFDIQYF
V gene: TRBV6-6
D gene: TRBD1
J gene: TRBJ2-4
clone size: .

CDR3 DNA: TGTGCCAGCTCACCCTGGACAGTGCCCGGTTACGAGCAGTACTTC
CDR3 protein: CASSPWTVPGYEQYF
V gene: TRBV18
D gene: .
J gene: TRBJ2-7
clone size: few

CDR3 DNA: TGTGCCACCAGCAGGACGGGACAGAACCTCTACGAGCAGTACTTC
CDR3 protein: CATSRTGQNLYEQYF
V gene: TRBV15
D gene: TRBD1
J gene: TRBJ2-7
clone size: .

CDR3 DNA: TGTGCCATCAGTGAGTGGGGGACAGGGGAGAATGGAGCTTTCTTT
CDR3 protein: CAISEWGTGENGAFF
V gene: TRBV10-3
D gene: TRBD1
J gene: TRBJ1-1
clone size: .

CDR3 DNA: TGTGCCAGCAGGAGAGGGGGCAGGCCAGATACGCAGTATTTT
CDR3 protein: CASRRGGRPDTQYF
V gene: TRBV6-6
D gene: TRBD1
J gene: TRBJ2-3
clone size: .

CDR3 DNA: TGTGCCAGCAGTGAAGCACGGGCGGGGACCCAGTACTTC
CDR3 protein: CASSEARAGTQYF
V gene: TRBV6-1
D gene: .
J gene: TRBJ2-5
clone size: .

CDR3 DNA: TGTGCCAGCGGCCGGGGCCAAGAGACCCAGTACTTC
CDR3 protein: CASGRGQETQYF
V gene: TRBV5-4
D gene: .
J gene: TRBJ2-5
clone size: .

CDR3 DNA: TGCGCCAGCAGCCAAGGGGTGAATGTTTATTCACCCCTCCACTTT
CDR3 protein: CASSQGVNVYSPLHF
V gene: TRBV5-1
D gene: .
J gene: TRBJ1-6
clone size: .

CDR3 DNA: TGTGCCATCAGAACCCCCGGGACAGGTTACTACGAGCAGTACTTC
CDR3 protein: CAIRTPGTGYYEQYF
V gene: TRBV10-3
D gene: TRBD1
J gene: TRBJ2-7
clone size: .

CDR3 DNA: TGTGCCAGCAGCTTAGGGGCCTTAAACACCGGGGAGCTGTTTTTT
CDR3 protein: CASSLGALNTGELFF
V gene: TRBV5-4
D gene: .
J gene: TRBJ2-2
clone size: once

CDR3 DNA: TGTGCCAGCAGCTTATGGGCAGAAGCTTTCTTT
CDR3 protein: CASSLWAEAFF
V gene: TRBV7-9
D gene: .
J gene: TRBJ1-1
clone size: .

CDR3 DNA: TGTGCCATGCCCCAGGGTGGGGGCTACGAGCAGTACTTC
CDR3 protein: CAMPQGGGYEQYF
V gene: TRBV10-3
D gene: .
J gene: TRBJ2-7
clone size: few

CDR3 DNA: TGTGCCAGCAGTTACTCAGCGGGGGCCGGGGAGCTGTTTTTT
CDR3 protein: CASSYSAGAGELFF
V gene: TRBV6-5
D gene: TRBD2
J gene: TRBJ2-2
clone size: few

CDR3 DNA: TGTGCCAGCAGCTTGCCAGGGACATGGGACACCTTC
CDR3 protein: CASSLPGTWDTF
V gene: TRBV5-6
D gene: .
J gene: TRBJ1-2
clone size: .

CDR3 DNA: TGTGCCAGCTCCCGGGACAGCTACGAGCAGTACTTC
CDR3 protein: CASSRDSYEQYF
V gene: TRBV18
D gene: TRBD1
J gene: TRBJ2-7
clone size: .

CDR3 DNA: TGCGCCAGCAGCTTAGTCCAGGGACCTGAAGCTTTCTTT
CDR3 protein: CASSLVQGPEAFF
V gene: TRBV5-1
D gene: .
J gene: TRBJ1-1
clone size: once

CDR3 DNA: TGTGCCAGCAGCGTAGGGGATTGGGGGGGCCGAGACGAGCAGTACTTC
CDR3 protein: CASSVGDWGGRDEQYF
V gene: TRBV9
D gene: .
J gene: TRBJ2-7
clone size: once

CDR3 DNA: TGTGCCAGTAGTATCGGGAAAACCTACGAGCAGTACTTC
CDR3 protein: CASSIGKTYEQYF
V gene: TRBV19
D gene: .
J gene: TRBJ2-7
clone size: .

CDR3 DNA: TGCAGCGTTTCTGTAGCCTCGACAGGGGGCGATGGCTACACCTTC
CDR3 protein: CSVSVASTGGDGYTF
V gene: TRBV29-1
D gene: TRBD1
J gene: TRBJ1-2
clone size: .

CDR3 DNA: TGCGCCAGCAGCTTGGCCGGCGCAGGGCAGAAGTACAATGAGCAGTTCTTC
CDR3 protein: CASSLAGAGQKYNEQFF
V gene: TRBV5-1
D gene: .
J gene: TRBJ2-1
clone size: .

CDR3 DNA: TGTGCCAGCAGCTCGACAGGGGGCGATGAGCAGTTCTTC
CDR3 protein: CASSSTGGDEQFF
V gene: TRBV11-2
D gene: TRBD1
J gene: TRBJ2-1
clone size: .

CDR3 DNA: TGTGCCAGCTCAATTAATTCCGGGACAGACACTGAAGCTTTCTTT
CDR3 protein: CASSINSGTDTEAFF
V gene: TRBV18
D gene: TRBD1
J gene: TRBJ1-1
clone size: .

CDR3 DNA: TGTGCCAGCAGTTCTCGGACTGGAACATCTTTC
CDR3 protein: CASSSRTGTSF
V gene: TRBV25-1
D gene: .
J gene: TRBJ1-2
clone size: .

CDR3 DNA: TGTGCCAGCTCACCACTGATGGTTGAAGGGGGACTCGTCACTGAAGCTTTCTTT
CDR3 protein: CASSPLMVEGGLVTEAFF
V gene: TRBV18
D gene: .
J gene: TRBJ1-1
clone size: .

CDR3 DNA: TGTGCCAGTAGTATGCGGGGCGAAACGAATGGCTACACCTTC
CDR3 protein: CASSMRGETNGYTF
V gene: TRBV19
D gene: .
J gene: TRBJ1-2
clone size: .

CDR3 DNA: TGTGCCAGCAGCCAGGAAACCCCCGCTTCACCCCTCCACTTT
CDR3 protein: CASSQETPASPLHF
V gene: TRBV14
D gene: .
J gene: TRBJ1-6
clone size: .

CDR3 DNA: TGCGCCAGCAGCCGTGCCGGGGGGGAGACCCAGTACTTC
CDR3 protein: CASSRAGGETQYF
V gene: TRBV5-1
D gene: TRBD2
J gene: TRBJ2-5
clone size: .

CDR3 DNA: TGTGCCACCCTACGACCCGACAGGGAGCAGTTCTTC
CDR3 protein: CATLRPDREQFF
V gene: TRBV6-1
D gene: .
J gene: TRBJ2-1
clone size: .

CDR3 DNA: TGCGCCAGCAGCTGGGGTTCCTACGAGCAGTACTTC
CDR3 protein: CASSWGSYEQYF
V gene: TRBV5-1
D gene: .
J gene: TRBJ2-7
clone size: .

CDR3 DNA: TGTGCCAGCAGTTTAGCGGGGGCCATATACGAGCAGTACTTC
CDR3 protein: CASSLAGAIYEQYF
V gene: TRBV6-1
D gene: TRBD2
J gene: TRBJ2-7
clone size: once